One and the same sample provided the 24 T cell receptor beta chains below, sequenced in a study of T-cell memory formation after mild COVID-19. Each CDR3 protein gets one entry after TCRdb re-called the 5' RACE reads with MiXCR. Seen here are more than 150,000 distinct CDR3 sequences, roughly 23% observed once, and the top ten hold roughly 23%. The sequenced sample was PBMCs or a T cell subset sorted from them (not recorded which). The receptors stem from an adult woman who had mild COVID-19 (a few samples of this study predate the infection). Cell type and time point are not known.

J is TRBJ2-7 and V is TRBV12-3 or TRBV12-4; D possibly corresponds to TRBD1 (6 bases). Deletions cut 6 bases from V and 2 bases from J, with 14 bases between. The CDR3 has 14 amino acids. The CDR3 loop is CASRGDTETYEQYF. DNA for the CDR3: TGTGCCAGCAGAGGGGACACTGAAACCTACGAGCAGTACTTC.

The J gene is TRBJ1-1, the V gene TRBV9; D gene ambiguous. Between the trimmed V and J ends, which lost 2 bases and 3 bases, there was a span of 5 bases. This CDR3 has 12 amino acids. CDR1 is SGDLS, CDR2 YYNGEE, per germline. The CDR3 nucleotides read TGTGCCAGCAGCGTGGGTGACACTGAAGCTTTCTTT. Protein sequence: CASSVGDTEAFF.

This clonotype was counted between two and nine times. The chain employs TRBV5-1 and TRBJ2-3; 13 nucleotides agree with TRBD2. The germline gives CDR1 SGHRS, CDR2 YFSETQ. The CDR3 extends over 18 amino acids. V was clipped by 3 bases and J by 0 bases; unmatched bases: 7. CDR3 amino acids: CASSSGTSGDSSTDTQYF. The CDR3 DNA sequence: TGCGCCAGCAGCTCCGGGACTAGCGGGGATTCTAGCACAGATACGCAGTATTTT.

This sequence joins TRBV7-6 and TRBJ2-1; 11 nucleotides align to TRBD2. V dropped 5 bases and J dropped 9; count of bases not matched to a gene: 15. This CDR3 is 17 amino acids long. Germline V gives CDR1 SGHVS, CDR2 FNYEAQ. As DNA, the CDR3 is TGTGCCAGCAGCCTAAACTGGGGGACTAGCGGTTCCAGTGAGCAGTTCTTC. Protein sequence: CASSLNWGTSGSSEQFF.

V gene TRBV7-6 combines with J gene TRBJ2-7; 8 positions match TRBD1. The germline gives CDR1 SGHVS, CDR2 FNYEAQ. Trimming cost V 0 bases and J 3 bases; bases outside gene matches: 10. This CDR3 is built from 17 residues. CDR3 loop: CASSLAPGQGMIYEQYF. For the CDR3, the DNA is TGTGCCAGCAGCTTAGCCCCTGGACAGGGTATGATCTACGAGCAGTACTTC.

This clonotype was recorded a few times. The J gene is TRBJ1-1, the V gene TRBV11-2, with D possibly matching TRBD1 (6 bases). Trimming took off 1 base at V and 3 bases at J, with 12 bases between the two ends. Germline V gene lookup returns CDR1 SGHAT and CDR2 FQNNGV. This CDR3 has 15 residues. The CDR3: CASSLVSGVDTEAFF. The CDR3 nucleotides are TGTGCCAGCAGCTTAGTATCAGGGGTGGACACTGAAGCTTTCTTT.

A few counts support this clonotype. An end of the junction differs from the germline gene, which may be a read error. The chain employs TRBV11-2 and TRBJ2-1; TRBD2 is a possible D gene (5 bases). Germline values: CDR1 SGHAT, CDR2 FQNNGV. The CDR3 has 14 residues. Here the CDR3 DNA reads TGTGCCAGCAGTTTAGAGGGAGTTAACAATGAGCAGTTCTTC. Residues: CASSLEGVNNEQFF. Supplemented by reference TRBV11-2 and TRBJ2-1, the full variable domain reads EAGVAQSPRYKIIEKRQSVAFWCNPISGHATLYWYQQILGQGPKLLIQFQNNGVVDDSQLPKDRFSAERLKGVDSTLKIQPAKLEDSAVYLCASSLEGVNNEQFFGPGTRLTVL.

The table lists this clonotype with a few counts. J is TRBJ2-7 and V is TRBV20-1; no reliable D call. Trimming cost V 5 bases and J 0 bases, with 11 bases left between them. Germline values: CDR1 DFQATT, CDR2 SNEGSKA (reference sequence). The CDR3 has 13 amino acids. CDR3 sequence: CSAPGTSSYEQYF. The CDR3 region has the DNA TGCAGTGCTCCAGGAACAAGCTCCTACGAGCAGTACTTC.

The chain recombines TRBV11-2 with TRBJ2-1; 10 bases line up with TRBD2. Unmatched junction bases numbered 9, after V lost 8 bases and J lost 8 bases. CDR1 and CDR2 from the germline V gene are SGHAT and FQNNGV. The length of the CDR3 is 14 residues. The CDR3 reads CASRHYSGRYEQFF. The CDR3 DNA sequence: TGTGCCAGCCGCCACTATAGCGGGAGGTATGAGCAGTTCTTC.

The gene calls are TRBV6-5 and TRBJ2-3; D perhaps matches TRBD2 (8 bases). Germline values: CDR1 MNHEY, CDR2 SVGAGI. The CDR3 length is 19 residues. Trimming pared 6 bases from V and 0 bases from J, leaving 25 bases between. In nucleotides, the CDR3 is TGTGCCAGCAGACCCGGGACAGCGGGGGCCTCTGTTAGCACAGATACGCAGTATTTT. Translating gives CASRPGTAGASVSTDTQYF.

This chain connects TRBV15 to TRBJ1-5; D is unclear. The CDR3 loop spans 15 amino acids. CDR1 is LNHNV, CDR2 YYDKDF, per germline (reference sequence). The V and J ends lost 1 base and 4 bases respectively, with 11 bases between them. The CDR3 DNA sequence: TGTGCCACCAGCAGAGGTAGGGCCCCAAATCAGCCCCAGCATTTT. Amino acids: CATSRGRAPNQPQHF.

This clonotype has only a few counts. This sequence joins TRBV25-1 and TRBJ2-1, with 9 bases fitting TRBD2. Germline V gene sequence: CDR1 MGHDK, CDR2 SYGVNS. CDR3 length: 12 residues. The ends lost 4 bases at V and 16 bases at J; junction bases unmatched: 8. The CDR3 reads CASSGEGLAGFF. CDR3 coding DNA: TGTGCCAGCAGTGGAGAGGGACTAGCCGGATTCTTC. The full variable domain, with the rest looked up from reference TRBV25-1 and TRBJ2-1, is EADIYQTPRYLVIGTGKKITLECSQTMGHDKMYWYQQDPGMELHLIHYSYGVNSTEKGDLSSESTVSRIRTEHFPLTLESARPSHTSQYLCASSGEGLAGFFGPGTRLTVL.

V and J are TRBV11-2 and TRBJ1-2, with 8 bases lining up with TRBD1. Per germline, CDR1 SGHAT and CDR2 FQNNGV. V was clipped by 2 bases and J by 3 bases; unmatched bases: 2. CDR3 length equals 14 residues. The CDR3 DNA reads as TGTGCCAGCAGCTTACGACAGGGGCACTATGGCTACACCTTC. This translates into CASSLRQGHYGYTF.

This clonotype has just a few counts. The chain joins TRBV11-2 to TRBJ2-1, with 10 bases lining up with TRBD2. The CDR3 extends over 17 amino acids. Germline V gives CDR1 SGHAT, CDR2 FQNNGV. With V trimmed by 4 bases and J by 2 bases, 8 bases remained unmatched. CDR3 region: CASSSMGTSETYNEQFF. As DNA, the CDR3 is TGTGCCAGCAGCTCTATGGGGACTAGCGAGACCTACAATGAGCAGTTCTTC.

The V call is TRBV20-1, the J call TRBJ1-1; D is unclear. V was cut by 6 bases and J by 5 bases, with 25 bases left in between. The CDR3 is made up of 16 amino acids. Germline assignment: CDR1 DFQATT and CDR2 SNEGSKA (reference sequence). The CDR3 reads CSATPEDLLPETEAFF. Here the CDR3 DNA reads TGCAGTGCAACGCCTGAGGACCTCCTCCCCGAGACTGAAGCTTTCTTT.

The CDR3: CASSFIPLAGGLSFIEFF. The DNA for the CDR3 is TGTGCCAGCAGTTTTATCCCACTAGCGGGGGGGCTTAGTTTCATAGAGTTCTTC. J is TRBJ2-1 and V is TRBV12-3 or TRBV12-4, with 13 nucleotides matching TRBD2. V was pared by 3 bases and J by 14 bases, with 19 bases of the junction left unmatched. There are 18 residues in the CDR3.

A few counts support this clonotype. The rearrangement uses TRBV12-3 or TRBV12-4 and TRBJ2-1; 8 bases are a match to TRBD2. The length of the CDR3 is 16 residues. V gave up 5 bases and J gave up 4 bases; unmatched junction bases: 10. CDR3 protein: CASSMSQRGPYNEQFF. CDR3 nucleotides: TGTGCCAGCAGTATGTCTCAGCGGGGGCCGTACAATGAGCAGTTCTTC.

Only a few counts were recorded for this clonotype. The CDR3 region has the DNA TGTGCCAGCAGCCAGGACAGGGGCACAGATACGCAGTATTTT. This translates into CASSQDRGTDTQYF. The J gene is TRBJ2-3, the V gene TRBV7-9; the match to TRBD1 covers 8 bases. This CDR3 spans 14 amino acids. The J segment lost 1 base and the V segment lost 5 bases, leaving 2 bases of the junction unmatched. CDR1 is SEHNR and CDR2 is FQNEAQ in the germline V gene (reference sequence).

There are many counts of this clonotype. The V call is TRBV29-1, the J call TRBJ2-3; TRBD1 or TRBD2 may be the D gene (5 bases each). Looked up from germline, CDR1 is SQVTM and CDR2 is ANQGSEA. V lost 3 bases and J 6 bases, leaving 16 bases between the germline ends. The CDR3 contains 14 residues. The CDR3 is CSVEAGTHADTQYF. For the CDR3, the DNA is TGCAGCGTTGAGGCCGGGACGCATGCCGATACGCAGTATTTT.

The rearrangement uses TRBV14 and TRBJ2-1; 11 nucleotides match TRBD2. Germline trimming cut 0 bases from V and 8 bases from J; bases unmatched to any gene: 6. The germline gives CDR1 SGHDN, CDR2 FVKESK. The CDR3 covers 16 residues. The CDR3 nucleotides read TGTGCCAGCAGCCAAGAAGCTAGCGGGAGGATGGATGAGCAGTTCTTC. It yields the protein CASSQEASGRMDEQFF.

This chain joins TRBV7-2 and TRBJ2-3; perhaps TRBD2 as D (5 bases). Germline CDR1 reads SGHTA; CDR2 reads FQGNSA. V lost 3 bases and J lost 6, with 10 bases in between. The CDR3 consists of 13 residues. The CDR3 bases are TGTGCCAGCAGCTTCCTCCCGGGGGATACGCAGTATTTT. This gives the protein CASSFLPGDTQYF.

This chain uses TRBV6-5 with TRBJ1-2; D remains ambiguous. CDR3 length equals 12 residues. The germline V gene has CDR1 MNHEY and CDR2 SVGAGI. Trimming removed 6 bases from V and 0 bases from J, with 5 bases in between. The CDR3 DNA reads TGTGCCAGCAGCGGAACTAACTATGGCTACACCTTC. Translating it yields CASSGTNYGYTF.

In this sample, this clonotype turned up a few times. The genes are TRBV5-1 and TRBJ1-3; D is uncertain. CDR1 is SGHRS, CDR2 YFSETQ, per germline. The CDR3 length is 16 residues. V was clipped by 6 bases and J by 1 base, with 17 bases between them. The CDR3 region is CASTISTGFSGNTIYF. CDR3 bases: TGCGCCAGCACCATCTCGACGGGGTTTTCTGGAAACACCATATATTTT.

The chain is built from TRBV28 and TRBJ1-2, with a weak D call TRBD1 (6 bases). Trimming shortened V by 4 bases and J by 0 bases, and 18 bases separated the two germline ends. The germline V gene encodes CDR1 MDHEN and CDR2 SYDVKM. The CDR3 extends over 17 amino acids. This CDR3 is CASSSGPPGGPNYGYTF. The CDR3 nucleotides read TGTGCCAGCAGTTCCGGACCCCCGGGGGGGCCTAACTATGGCTACACCTTC.